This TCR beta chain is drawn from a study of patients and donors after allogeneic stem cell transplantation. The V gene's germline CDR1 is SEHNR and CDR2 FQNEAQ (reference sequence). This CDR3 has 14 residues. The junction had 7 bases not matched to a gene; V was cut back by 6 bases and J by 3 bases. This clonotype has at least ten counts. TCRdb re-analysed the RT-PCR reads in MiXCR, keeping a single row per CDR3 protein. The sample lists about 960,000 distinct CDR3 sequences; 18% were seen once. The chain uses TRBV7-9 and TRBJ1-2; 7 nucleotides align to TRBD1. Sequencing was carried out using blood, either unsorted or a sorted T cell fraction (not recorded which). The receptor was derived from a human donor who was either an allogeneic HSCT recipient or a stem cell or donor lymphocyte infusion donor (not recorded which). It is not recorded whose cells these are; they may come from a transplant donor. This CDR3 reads CASSLTGTDYGYTF. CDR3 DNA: TGTGCCAGCAGTCTTACAGGGACAGACTATGGCTACACCTTC. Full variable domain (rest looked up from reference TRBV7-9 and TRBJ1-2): DTGVSQNPRHKITKRGQNVTFRCDPISEHNRLYWYRQTLGQGPEFLTYFQNEAQLEKSRLLSDRFSAERPKGSFSTLEIQRTEQGDSAMYLCASSLTGTDYGYTFGSGTRLTVV.